This TCR beta chain is drawn from a study of blood T cell repertoires in COVID-19. For the study at large: Spain, Italy and the United States supplied samples that represented acute and convalescent COVID-19.

The protocol was immunoSEQ multiplex PCR, while the TCRdb copy is restricted to in-frame clones and leaves out a portion. This table holds some 150,000 clones, approximately 83% found once. The count of this clone is one. One end of the junction fails to match germline, which may point to a read error. From germline, CDR1 is MNHNY and CDR2 SVGAGI (reference sequence). This CDR3 contains 9 residues. Sequencing used peripheral blood. This receptor was taken from a woman aged 60-70 years with COVID-19, enrolled during active disease. The V and J genes are TRBV6-6 and TRBJ1-1; D gene unclear. DNA for the CDR3: TGTGCCAGCAGTGAACCCTATATGTTT. It translates to CASSEPYMF.